This T cell receptor (beta chain) was identified in a study of technical replicates of blood from a few donors. Repertoires were generated with immunoSEQ multiplex PCR, while TCRdb's copy carries only in-frame clones and drops some. The table shows roughly 79,000 clones, with around four fifths occurring only once. A few counts support this clone. There are 15 residues in the CDR3. Germline V gene lookup returns CDR1 MNHEY and CDR2 SVGAGI. The germline V and J ends were trimmed by 0 bases and 2 bases, with 10 bases remaining between them. The chain uses TRBV6-5 and TRBJ1-2, with D maybe TRBD1 (6 bases). The sequence derives from a human donor in good health. Some clones in this sample may be carry-over from other donors' samples. The material sequenced was PBMCs. As DNA, the CDR3 is TGTGCCAGCAGTTACTCGGGGGCAGGAAACTATGGCTACACCTTC. The encoded protein is CASSYSGAGNYGYTF.